Listed below are T cell receptor beta chains from one sample, sequenced in a study of CD8 T cells in ankylosing spondylitis. TCRdb fed the 5' RACE reads into MiXCR, producing one record per CDR3 protein. The data hold about 25,000 distinct CDR3 sequences, with about 2.6% observed a single time. Input material: blood, either unsorted or a sorted T cell fraction (not recorded which). These receptors originate from a female donor with ankylosing spondylitis or in good health (not recorded which). CDR3s include the opening cysteine and the closing phenylalanine or tryptophan. Each record gives: D gene, V gene, J gene, clone size, CDR3 protein, CDR3 DNA. The D gene is left open where the match is weak. Clone sizes are given selectively: once, few, many, or a class where the clone is expanded.

TRBD2,TRBV9,TRBJ2-2,many,CASSVELAGGPGELFF,TGTGCCAGCAGCGTAGAACTAGCGGGGGGGCCCGGGGAGCTGTTTTTT
TRBD2,TRBV9,TRBJ2-5,many,CASSQSGRADRGETQYF,TGTGCCAGCAGCCAAAGCGGGAGGGCCGATCGTGGAGAGACCCAGTACTTC
NA,TRBV9,TRBJ1-1,many,CASSVGQENTEAFF,TGTGCCAGCAGCGTCGGGCAGGAGAACACTGAAGCTTTCTTT
NA,TRBV9,TRBJ2-2,many,CASSLYGGELFF,TGTGCCAGCAGCTTGTACGGCGGGGAGCTGTTTTTT
NA,TRBV9,TRBJ1-1,many,CASTTGGNTEAFF,TGTGCCAGCACAACAGGAGGGAACACTGAAGCTTTCTTT
TRBD2,TRBV9,TRBJ2-5,many,CASSRRGDQETQYF,TGTGCCAGCAGCCGTCGGGGGGACCAAGAGACCCAGTACTTC
NA,TRBV9,TRBJ1-6,many,CASRQGINDSPLHF,TGTGCCAGCAGACAGGGTATAAACGATTCACCCCTCCACTTT
TRBD1,TRBV9,TRBJ2-7,many,CASSAAGRGLDEQYF,TGTGCCAGCAGCGCAGCAGGCAGGGGGCTTGACGAGCAGTACTTC
TRBD1,TRBV9,TRBJ1-6,many,CASSVGEGAVNSPLHF,TGTGCCAGCAGCGTAGGTGAGGGGGCAGTTAATTCACCCCTCCACTTT
NA,TRBV9,TRBJ2-5,many,CASSLTQGTEETQYF,TGTGCCAGCAGCTTAACTCAGGGTACCGAAGAGACCCAGTACTTC
NA,TRBV9,TRBJ1-2,many,CASSVRMGPPPGYTF,TGTGCCAGCAGCGTAAGGATGGGTCCCCCCCCAGGCTACACCTTC
NA,TRBV9,TRBJ2-2,many,CASSVTPNTGELFF,TGTGCCAGCAGCGTGACACCAAACACCGGGGAGCTGTTTTTT
NA,TRBV9,TRBJ2-1,many,CASSVDGRANEQFF,TGTGCCAGCAGCGTAGACGGTAGAGCCAATGAGCAGTTCTTC
NA,TRBV9,TRBJ2-2,many,CASSVARDSYTGELFF,TGTGCCAGCAGCGTAGCCCGGGATAGTTACACCGGGGAGCTGTTTTTT
NA,TRBV9,TRBJ2-3,many,CASSLRWDRTDTQYF,TGTGCCAGCAGCCTCCGTTGGGACCGCACAGATACGCAGTATTTT
TRBD1,TRBV9,TRBJ2-5,many,CASSVATGGTQYF,TGTGCCAGCAGCGTAGCGACAGGGGGGACCCAGTACTTC
NA,TRBV9,TRBJ2-1,many,CASGRDTSYNEQFF,TGTGCCAGCGGCCGGGACACCTCCTACAATGAGCAGTTCTTC
NA,TRBV9,TRBJ1-6,many,CASSVTTGRDSPLHF,TGTGCCAGCAGCGTAACTACAGGGCGGGATTCACCCCTCCACTTT
TRBD2,TRBV9,TRBJ2-1,many,CASSVAPRLADNEQFF,TGTGCCAGCAGCGTAGCTCCCAGACTAGCGGACAATGAGCAGTTCTTC
NA,TRBV9,TRBJ1-1,many,CASSVEGHSYEAFF,TGTGCCAGCAGCGTGGAGGGCCACAGCTACGAAGCTTTCTTT
NA,TRBV9,TRBJ1-6,many,CASSAGRDSPLHF,TGTGCCAGCAGCGCCGGGAGGGATTCACCCCTCCACTTT
TRBD2,TRBV9,TRBJ2-2,many,CASSTGLSGSKPGELFF,TGTGCCAGCAGCACCGGACTAAGCGGGAGCAAACCCGGGGAGCTGTTTTTT
TRBD1,TRBV9,TRBJ2-2,many,CASRPPGQGGTGELFF,TGTGCCAGCAGACCCCCGGGACAGGGCGGTACCGGGGAGCTGTTTTTT
NA,TRBV9,TRBJ2-2,many,CASSVGGAGTGELFF,TGTGCCAGCAGCGTAGGGGGTGCGGGCACCGGGGAGCTGTTTTTT
NA,TRBV9,TRBJ2-7,many,CASSVDSSGLPYEQYF,TGTGCCAGCAGCGTGGACAGTTCGGGGTTACCCTACGAGCAGTACTTC
NA,TRBV9,TRBJ1-6,many,CASSAWADYNSPLHF,TGTGCCAGCAGCGCCTGGGCAGACTATAATTCACCCCTCCACTTT
TRBD1,TRBV9,TRBJ1-6,NA,CASSLAGGAMSSPIHF,TGTGCCAGCAGCCTAGCAGGGGGCGCGATGAGTTCACCCATCCACTTT
NA,TRBV9,TRBJ2-2,many,CASSVDPATGELFF,TGTGCCAGCAGCGTAGATCCGGCCACCGGGGAGCTGTTTTTT
NA,TRBV9,TRBJ2-1,many,CASSLSASTYNEQFF,TGTGCCAGCAGCCTTAGTGCTTCAACATACAATGAGCAGTTCTTC
TRBD1,TRBV9,TRBJ1-2,many,CASSATGVDYGYTF,TGTGCCAGCAGCGCGACAGGGGTCGACTATGGCTACACCTTC
TRBD1,TRBV9,TRBJ2-7,many,CASTPSGQGVGEQYF,TGTGCCAGCACCCCGTCAGGACAGGGGGTGGGCGAGCAGTACTTC
NA,TRBV9,TRBJ2-5,many,CASSEQGGGETQYF,TGTGCCAGCAGCGAACAGGGAGGGGGTGAGACCCAGTACTTC
NA,TRBV9,TRBJ1-6,many,CASSVAGGGVNSPLHF,TGTGCCAGCAGCGTAGCGGGTGGGGGGGTGAATTCACCCCTCCACTTT
NA,TRBV9,TRBJ1-3,many,CASSVATESGNTIYF,TGTGCCAGCAGCGTAGCTACGGAATCTGGAAACACCATATATTTT
TRBD2,TRBV9,TRBJ2-1,many,CASSVEVAGVRYNEQFF,TGTGCCAGCAGCGTAGAGGTGGCGGGAGTGCGTTACAATGAGCAGTTCTTC
TRBD1,TRBV9,TRBJ2-5,many,CASSVEQGLETQYF,TGTGCCAGCAGCGTAGAACAGGGGTTGGAGACCCAGTACTTC
NA,TRBV9,TRBJ1-6,few,CASTLTDSGYNSPLHF,TGTGCCAGCACCCTGACCGACAGCGGGTATAATTCACCCCTCCACTTT
NA,TRBV9,TRBJ1-3,many,CASSALGGVSGNTIYF,TGTGCCAGCAGCGCCTTAGGCGGGGTTTCTGGAAACACCATATATTTT
TRBD1,TRBV9,TRBJ2-2,many,CASTWDSLTGELFF,TGTGCCAGCACTTGGGACAGCCTCACCGGGGAGCTGTTTTTT
TRBD2,TRBV9,TRBJ2-5,many,CASSPGASGGPETQYF,TGTGCCAGCAGCCCCGGGGCTAGCGGGGGCCCGGAGACCCAGTACTTC